The TCR beta chain under discussion was sequenced for a study of post-analysis software for immune sequencing data. Study in general: Patients with relapsing-remitting, secondary progressive and progressive-relapsing multiple sclerosis courses were all represented.

Germline CDR1 is SGHTA and CDR2 is FQGTGA. V lost 2 bases and J lost 4; bases outside the gene matches: 6. The CDR3 is 15 amino acids. As concerns this clonotype: Its specificity is not known.

Carried by the TCR beta cDNA libraries were unique molecular identifiers. TCRdb reanalysed the PCR reads using MiXCR and keeps one entry per CDR3 protein. Of roughly 540,000 distinct CDR3 sequences listed, around 31% are singletons. Study findings and constraints: Normalized Chao1 diversity was significantly lower in multiple sclerosis patients than in controls. The five TRBV segments detected at higher frequency in patients than in controls included TRBV5-6, TRBV5-1 and TRBV20-1.

The rearrangement joins TRBV7-3 to TRBJ2-3; TRBD2 agrees at 7 bases. The material sequenced was blood. This receptor was taken from a girl between 2 and 17 years old with multiple sclerosis. The CDR3 spells CASSLFGGNADTQYF. CDR3 sequence (DNA): TGTGCCAGCAGCTTATTCGGGGGGAATGCAGATACGCAGTATTTT.